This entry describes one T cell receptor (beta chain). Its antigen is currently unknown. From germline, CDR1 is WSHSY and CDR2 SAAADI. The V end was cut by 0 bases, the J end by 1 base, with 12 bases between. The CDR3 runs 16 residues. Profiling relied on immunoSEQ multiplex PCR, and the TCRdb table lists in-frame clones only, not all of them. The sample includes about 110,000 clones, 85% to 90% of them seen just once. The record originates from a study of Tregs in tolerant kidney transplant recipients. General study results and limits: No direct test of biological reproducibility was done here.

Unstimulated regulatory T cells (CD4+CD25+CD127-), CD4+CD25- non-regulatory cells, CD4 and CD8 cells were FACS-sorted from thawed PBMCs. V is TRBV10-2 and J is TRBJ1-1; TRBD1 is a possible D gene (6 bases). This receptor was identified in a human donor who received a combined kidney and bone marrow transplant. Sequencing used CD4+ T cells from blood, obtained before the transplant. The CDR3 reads CASSESGAIWNTEAFF. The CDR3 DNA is TGCGCCAGCAGTGAGTCGGGGGCCATATGGAACACTGAAGCTTTCTTT.